What follows are 21 T cell receptor beta chains derived from one specimen sequenced in a study of T-cell reconstitution after alpha-beta-depleted transplantation in children. As it was prepared, the TCRbeta library received unique molecular identifiers. TCRdb passed the PCR reads through MiXCR, listing each CDR3 protein once. This table holds some 110,000 distinct CDR3 sequences, 10% found once. The sample consisted of PBMCs, taken before TCRalphabeta/CD19-depleted stem cell transplant. The origin of the receptors is a boy aged 2 to 9 with acute lymphoblastic leukemia, due to receive a stem cell transplant.

J is TRBJ1-1 and V is TRBV5-1; the match to TRBD1 covers 8 bases. The CDR3 has 15 residues. CDR1 is SGHRS and CDR2 is YFSETQ in the germline V gene. The V gene end was trimmed by 2 bases and the J gene end by 5 bases; junction bases not matched to a gene: 8. The CDR3 bases are TGCGCCAGCAGCTTAGAGACAGGGGCCAAGACTGAAGCTTTCTTT. Amino acid sequence: CASSLETGAKTEAFF.

This clonotype was picked up many times. The V call is TRBV6-5, the J call TRBJ2-5, with D tentatively TRBD2 (5 bases). CDR3 length equals 16 residues. V lost 2 bases, J lost 3 bases, and 16 bases lay in between. Germline V gene data show CDR1 as MNHEY and CDR2 as SVGAGI. CDR3 in DNA: TGTGCCAGCAGTTACGGTATAGCGAGAGACGAAGAGACCCAGTACTTC. Amino acids: CASSYGIARDEETQYF.

This clonotype has more than one count but fewer than ten. The genes are TRBV20-1 and TRBJ1-1; the D is unclear. The V gene's germline CDR1 is DFQATT and CDR2 SNEGSKA (reference sequence). The germline V and J ends were trimmed by 4 bases and 0 bases, with 12 bases remaining between them. CDR3 length: 14 amino acids. The CDR3 sequence: CSAISRRVNTEAFF. CDR3 nucleotide sequence: TGCAGTGCTATTTCGCGACGGGTGAACACTGAAGCTTTCTTT.

The rearrangement joins TRBV9 to TRBJ2-7; a possible D gene is TRBD2 (5 bases). V was trimmed by 4 bases and J by 4 bases, leaving 18 bases between them. Germline lookup yields CDR1 SGDLS and CDR2 YYNGEE. CDR3 length equals 15 residues. The CDR3 nucleotides read TGTGCCAGCAGCCCCGATATGCGGGTTGATTACGAGCAGTACTTC. This encodes CASSPDMRVDYEQYF. Drawing the rest from reference TRBV9 and TRBJ2-7, the complete variable domain is DSGVTQTPKHLITATGQRVTLRCSPRSGDLSVYWYQQSLDQGLQFLIQYYNGEERAKGNILERFSAQQFPDLHSELNLSSLELGDSALYFCASSPDMRVDYEQYFGPGTRLTVT.

This clonotype has just a few counts. The chain couples TRBV4-1 to TRBJ1-2; 7 bases match TRBD1. J lost 3 bases, V lost 4 bases, and 11 bases had no gene match. Germline assignment: CDR1 MGHRA and CDR2 YSYEKL. This CDR3 region has 16 residues. CDR3: CASSPTTGTAYYGYTF. CDR3 coding DNA: TGCGCCAGCAGCCCGACTACAGGGACAGCATACTATGGCTACACCTTC.

This clonotype was picked up a small number of times. This sequence joins TRBV12-3 or TRBV12-4 and TRBJ2-1, with a possible D match to TRBD2 (5 bases). This CDR3 is 17 amino acids long. V was clipped by 5 bases and J by 0 bases, with 17 bases between them. The CDR3 DNA follows: TGTGCCAGCAGTCGGTGGGCGGGCGCAAGCTCCTACAATGAGCAGTTCTTC. Encoded protein: CASSRWAGASSYNEQFF.

This clonotype was seen only a few times. The V and J genes are TRBV7-9 and TRBJ1-2; TRBD1 might be the D (6 bases). V lost 5 bases to trimming and J lost 6 bases, with 13 bases between them. This CDR3 comprises 13 residues. The germline CDR1 and CDR2 sequences are SEHNR and FQNEAQ (reference sequence). CDR3 region: CASSPPGQHGYTF. In nucleotides, the CDR3 is TGTGCCAGCAGCCCCCCCGGACAGCATGGCTACACCTTC.

This clonotype was seen ten or more times. The rearrangement joins TRBV6-5 to TRBJ2-3; 9 positions agree with TRBD2. The junction had 5 bases not matched to a gene; V was cut back by 8 bases and J by 2 bases. CDR3 length: 14 residues. CDR1 and CDR2 (germline): MNHEY, SVGAGI. The CDR3 nucleotides read TGTGCCAGCCAGGCGGGAGGGAACACAGATACGCAGTATTTT. This codes for CASQAGGNTDTQYF.

This clonotype was detected a few times. Here the CDR3 DNA reads TGCGCCAGCAGCTCACAGGGGGCGGGCGAGCAGTACTTC. Its protein is CASSSQGAGEQYF. The chain combines TRBV5-1 with TRBJ2-7; 9 nucleotides agree with TRBD1. Germline loops: CDR1 SGHRS, CDR2 YFSETQ. The CDR3 sequence is 13 residues long. With V trimmed by 3 bases and J by 6 bases, 4 bases remained unmatched.

V gene TRBV25-1 combines with J gene TRBJ1-3; D not resolved. Germline V gene lookup returns CDR1 MGHDK and CDR2 SYGVNS. The V and J ends lost 4 bases and 0 bases respectively, with 7 bases between them. There are 14 residues in the CDR3. CDR3 DNA sequence: TGTGCCAGCAGTGTTCTAGGCTCTGGAAACACCATATATTTT. It codes for CASSVLGSGNTIYF. The variable domain in full, with the rest retrieved from reference TRBV25-1 and TRBJ1-3, is EADIYQTPRYLVIGTGKKITLECSQTMGHDKMYWYQQDPGMELHLIHYSYGVNSTEKGDLSSESTVSRIRTEHFPLTLESARPSHTSQYLCASSVLGSGNTIYFGEGSWLTVV.

This clonotype showed up just a few times. This chain connects TRBV20-1 to TRBJ2-1; tentative D call: TRBD2 (5 bases). The germline V and J ends were trimmed by 1 base and 0 bases, with 10 bases remaining between them. The CDR3 spans 15 residues. Germline V CDR1 and CDR2: DFQATT, SNEGSKA (reference sequence). The CDR3 spells CSARGGPSSYNEQFF. In DNA, the CDR3 is TGCAGTGCTAGAGGCGGGCCCAGCTCCTACAATGAGCAGTTCTTC.

The chain links TRBV5-4 to TRBJ2-3; 9 nucleotides line up with TRBD2. In germline, CDR1 is SGHNT, CDR2 YYREEE (reference sequence). V was clipped by 4 bases and J by 6 bases; unmatched bases: 12. The CDR3 runs 16 residues. This chain's CDR3 is CASSKRLADRRDTQYF. For the CDR3, the DNA is TGTGCCAGCAGCAAGAGACTAGCGGACAGAAGGGATACGCAGTATTTT.

This clonotype has at least ten counts. The V gene is TRBV5-6, the J gene TRBJ2-1, with 10 bases lining up with TRBD1. Germline trimming cut 4 bases from V and 5 bases from J; bases unmatched to any gene: 9. The germline gives CDR1 SGHDT, CDR2 YYEEEE. This CDR3 spans 16 amino acids. The CDR3: CASSPPPGTGDNEQFF. In DNA form, the CDR3 reads TGTGCCAGCAGCCCACCCCCCGGGACAGGGGACAATGAGCAGTTCTTC.

This clonotype was seen more than once but under ten times. J is TRBJ1-1 and V is TRBV6-5, with unresolved D. Trimming removed 0 bases at V and 0 bases at J, with 11 bases between. Looked up from germline, CDR1 is MNHEY and CDR2 is SVGAGI. The length of the CDR3 is 16 residues. CDR3 in DNA: TGTGCCAGCAGTTACTCGATTCTGGCCATGAACACTGAAGCTTTCTTT. Translating it yields CASSYSILAMNTEAFF.

The rearrangement uses TRBV6-1 and TRBJ2-7, with TRBD2 identical over 9 bases. Germline trimming cut 4 bases from V and 1 base from J; bases unmatched to any gene: 5. This CDR3 is built from 15 residues. Looked up from germline, CDR1 is MNHNS and CDR2 is SASEGT. CDR3 sequence reads: CASSVSTSGSYEQYF. For the CDR3, the DNA is TGTGCCAGCAGTGTAAGTACTAGCGGGTCCTACGAGCAGTACTTC.

The CDR3 DNA is TGCGCCAGCAGCTTCGGTCCTCAGAAATACAATGAGCAGTTCTTC. Its translation is CASSFGPQKYNEQFF. The J gene is TRBJ2-1, the V gene TRBV5-1; D is unresolved. From germline, CDR1 is SGHRS and CDR2 YFSETQ. The CDR3 sequence is 15 residues long. Trimming took off 2 bases at V and 4 bases at J, with 13 bases between the two ends.

This clonotype is labeled as medium-sized (0.01 to 0.1%). V usage is TRBV7-2 and J usage is TRBJ2-7; 7 bases align to TRBD1. Germline assignment: CDR1 SGHTA and CDR2 FQGNSA. Trimming took 4 bases from V and 7 from J; bases not matched to a gene: 7. The CDR3 has 13 residues. The CDR3 DNA is TGTGCCAGCAGCTCCCGACAGGGTTGGGAGCAGTACTTC. Protein sequence: CASSSRQGWEQYF.

As concerns this clonotype: This sequence may be a read error, since a much larger clone differs from it by one base. The CDR3 does not end in the conserved phenylalanine or tryptophan, so this is likely a read error. The V gene is TRBV2, the J gene TRBJ2-1; 11 bases are a match to TRBD1. J lost 7 bases, V lost 3 bases, and 11 bases had no gene match. CDR1 is SNHLY, CDR2 FYNNEI, per germline. CDR3 length: 17 residues. This CDR3 reads CASSDTLTGTGGNEQFY. DNA of the CDR3: TGTGCCAGCAGTGATACATTAACCGGGACAGGGGGAAATGAGCAGTTCTAC.

This clonotype counts as large. V usage is TRBV10-2 and J usage is TRBJ1-1; a weak D match, TRBD1 (6 bases). Germline CDR1 and CDR2: WSHSY and SAAADI. V lost 9 bases and J lost 7, with 18 bases in between. The length of the CDR3 is 13 residues. CDR3 bases: TGCGCCAGTACAGGGTCCGGAGTTGGTGAAGCTTTCTTT. Translation gives CASTGSGVGEAFF.

This clonotype was counted at least ten times. The chain recombines TRBV7-6 with TRBJ2-3; no clear D gene. In germline, CDR1 is SGHVS, CDR2 FNYEAQ. The V and J ends lost 1 base and 6 bases respectively, with 8 bases between them. There are 13 residues in the CDR3. The CDR3 spells CASSLVLGDTQYF. CDR3 DNA sequence: TGTGCCAGCAGCTTAGTTCTTGGCGATACGCAGTATTTT.

This clonotype was recorded a few times. J is TRBJ1-6 and V is TRBV10-3, with 9 bases identical to TRBD1. V was pared by 3 bases and J by 5 bases, with 2 bases of the junction left unmatched. This CDR3 spans 15 amino acids. Germline CDR1 is ENHRY and CDR2 is SYGVKD. In DNA, the CDR3 is TGTGCCATCAGTGACGGACAGGGGAATAATTCACCCCTCCACTTT. It is translated as CAISDGQGNNSPLHF.